Each of the 21 T cell receptor beta chains below was sequenced from the same sample in a study of T-cell memory formation after mild COVID-19. TCRdb itself ran the 5' RACE reads through MiXCR, one entry per CDR3 protein. The repertoire holds 250,000 to 400,000 distinct CDR3 sequences, with roughly 13% as singletons. Sequencing was performed on PBMCs or a T cell subset sorted from them (not recorded which). The receptors come from a man between 18 and 35 years old who had mild COVID-19 (a few samples of this study predate the infection). Cell type and time point are not known.

The J gene is TRBJ2-3, the V gene TRBV27, with 9 bases identical to TRBD2. CDR1 is MNHEY and CDR2 is SMNVEV in the germline V gene (reference sequence). Losses at the gene ends were 8 bases for V and 3 bases for J; bases not matched to a gene: 6. The CDR3 totals 14 residues. The CDR3: CASGLATFTDTQYF. For the CDR3, the DNA is TGTGCCAGCGGACTAGCGACCTTTACAGATACGCAGTATTTT.

The chain employs TRBV4-3 and TRBJ1-3; 7 bases align to TRBD1. CDR3 length: 13 residues. V gave up 4 bases and J gave up 8 bases; unmatched junction bases: 5. The germline CDR1 and CDR2 sequences are LGHNA and YSLEER. The CDR3 loop is CASSPRQGDTIYF. CDR3 nucleotides: TGCGCCAGCAGCCCCCGACAGGGTGACACCATATATTTT.

This chain links TRBV5-1 with TRBJ2-7; 8 bases are a match to TRBD1. After removal of 5 bases from V and 4 bases from J, the junction contained 8 bases not matched to a gene. Per germline, CDR1 SGHRS and CDR2 YFSETQ. The CDR3 runs 14 residues. The CDR3 region is CASRLGTGAYEQYV. The CDR3 DNA is TGCGCCAGCAGGCTAGGGACAGGAGCTTACGAGCAGTACGTC.

This sequence joins TRBV7-2 and TRBJ1-1; D might be TRBD1 (6 bases). V lost 1 base, J lost 10 bases, and 19 bases lay in between. Germline V gene lookup returns CDR1 SGHTA and CDR2 FQGNSA. CDR3 size: 15 residues. CDR3 loop: CASSLGGAQGVGAFF. Here the CDR3 DNA reads TGTGCCAGCAGCTTAGGAGGGGCACAGGGAGTCGGAGCTTTCTTT.

This clonotype was recorded a few times. The gene calls are TRBV7-2 and TRBJ1-1; D ambiguous. CDR1 is SGHTA, CDR2 FQGNSA, per germline. The CDR3 is 12 residues long. V was trimmed by 3 bases and J by 13 bases, leaving 15 bases between them. The CDR3 DNA reads TGTGCCAGCAGCTTGGAGGGCTACAAGGTTTTCTTT. Protein sequence: CASSLEGYKVFF.

This clonotype was seen a handful of times. This chain joins TRBV20-1 and TRBJ1-5, with D unresolved. The V end lost 3 bases, the J end lost 11 bases, and 14 bases lay between the germline ends. CDR3 length: 12 residues. Germline loops: CDR1 DFQATT, CDR2 SNEGSKA (reference sequence). The CDR3 bases are TGCAGTGCTAGCGAGACAACAGCGGCCCAGCATTTT. Translation: CSASETTAAQHF.

This clonotype was seen repeatedly, ten times or more. CDR3 bases: TGTGCCAGCAGTTTGGTAGCAGGGGGTTACACCGGGGAGCTGTTTTTT. Translation: CASSLVAGGYTGELFF. V gene TRBV6-6 combines with J gene TRBJ2-2; 7 bases are a match to TRBD1. The CDR3 totals 16 residues. The V segment lost 4 bases and the J segment 3 bases; nucleotides outside the gene matches: 8. Germline assignment: CDR1 MNHNY and CDR2 SVGAGI (reference sequence).

The V call is TRBV6-5, the J call TRBJ1-1; 8 bases match TRBD1. V shed 2 bases, J shed 5 bases, and the junction held 4 bases outside the gene matches. CDR3 length: 14 amino acids. Germline-derived CDR1 and CDR2 are MNHEY and SVGAGI. The CDR3 spells CASSYLGQETEAFF. In nucleotides, the CDR3 is TGTGCCAGCAGTTACCTGGGACAGGAGACTGAAGCTTTCTTT.

The V call is TRBV4-1, the J call TRBJ2-5; D possibly uses TRBD1 or TRBD2 (6 bases each). V lost 0 bases to trimming and J lost 6 bases, with 17 bases between them. CDR3 length: 16 residues. Germline V gives CDR1 MGHRA, CDR2 YSYEKL. CDR3 loop: CASSQDRSGAGKTQYF. CDR3 bases: TGCGCCAGCAGCCAAGATAGGTCGGGGGCCGGGAAGACCCAGTACTTC.

The chain joins TRBV29-1 to TRBJ1-1; D is possibly TRBD1 (5 bases). V was shortened by 5 bases and J by 2 bases, with 12 bases between the two germline ends. CDR1 and CDR2 from the germline V gene are SQVTM and ANQGSEA. CDR3 length: 13 amino acids. CDR3 region: CSVKGRFNTEAFF. The DNA of the CDR3 is TGCAGCGTTAAGGGACGGTTCAACACTGAAGCTTTCTTT.

In this sample, this clonotype turned up a few times. A much larger clone differs by one base, so this may be a read error. This chain links TRBV6-5 with TRBJ2-1; the D gene is possibly TRBD2 (6 bases). The CDR3 spans 14 residues. CDR1 and CDR2 from the germline V gene are MNHEY and SVGAGI. The V and J ends lost 6 bases and 2 bases respectively, with 11 bases between them. Here the CDR3 reads CASRSGGPYNEQFF. As DNA, the CDR3 is TGTGCCAGCAGGTCCGGGGGTCCCTACAATGAGCAGTTCTTC.

The table lists this clonotype with a few counts. The rearrangement links TRBV19 to TRBJ1-2, with D unclear. Germline-derived CDR1 and CDR2 are LNHDA and SQIVND (reference sequence). The CDR3 sequence is 14 residues long. Trimming took 7 bases from V and 0 from J, leaving 12 bases between them. CDR3 residues: CASKIGTANYGYTF. The CDR3 region has the DNA TGTGCCAGTAAAATAGGTACAGCTAACTATGGCTACACCTTC.

The chain carries TRBV10-3 and TRBJ1-6, with 10 bases fitting TRBD1. CDR1 is ENHRY, CDR2 SYGVKD, per germline. The CDR3 is 14 residues long. V shed 2 bases and J 9 bases; nucleotides not matched to a gene: 1. The CDR3 here is CAISEDRGLSPLHF. Written as DNA, the CDR3 is TGTGCCATCAGTGAGGACAGGGGGCTTTCACCCCTCCACTTT.

This clonotype was counted between two and nine times. The chain uses TRBV28 and TRBJ1-1, with D possibly TRBD1 on 5 matching bases. V was clipped by 2 bases and J by 11 bases, with 12 bases between them. The CDR3 runs to 12 residues. Germline V gene sequence: CDR1 MDHEN, CDR2 SYDVKM. This CDR3 reads CASSLRQGVAFF. The DNA of the CDR3 is TGTGCCAGCAGTTTACGGCAGGGTGTCGCTTTCTTT.

This rearrangement joins TRBV7-9 to TRBJ2-2; possible D gene TRBD1, 5 bases. Germline assignment: CDR1 SEHNR and CDR2 FQNEAQ (reference sequence). The CDR3 is made up of 17 amino acids. Trimming removed 1 base from V and 0 bases from J, with 12 bases in between. CDR3 in amino acids: CASSLVGRAPNTGELFF. DNA for the CDR3: TGTGCCAGCAGCTTAGTCGGCAGGGCTCCGAACACCGGGGAGCTGTTTTTT.

V is TRBV6-2 or TRBV6-3 and J is TRBJ2-2; perhaps TRBD1 as D (6 bases). Germline V gene lookup returns CDR1 MNHEY and CDR2 SVGEGT. CDR3 length: 13 amino acids. In nucleotides, the CDR3 is TGTGACAGTTCACAGGGATACACCGGGGAGCTGTTTTTT. It codes for CDSSQGYTGELFF.

V is TRBV7-2 and J is TRBJ2-3, with 9 bases lining up with TRBD2. The V gene end was trimmed by 5 bases and the J gene end by 0 bases; junction bases not matched to a gene: 6. The CDR3 length is 16 residues. The germline CDR1 and CDR2 sequences are SGHTA and FQGNSA. The CDR3 nucleotides are TGTGCCAGCAGCCTTTTTGCGGGGGGGAGCACAGATACGCAGTATTTT. Translating it yields CASSLFAGGSTDTQYF.

V gene TRBV3-1 combines with J gene TRBJ1-5; D call uncertain. In germline, CDR1 is LGHDT, CDR2 YNNKEL (reference sequence). The CDR3 extends over 12 amino acids. The V gene lost 5 bases and the J gene lost 5 bases, with 7 bases spanning the gap. In nucleotides, the CDR3 is TGTGCCAGCAGCGACGGCGATCAGCCCCAGCATTTT. This translates into CASSDGDQPQHF. Together with reference TRBV3-1 and TRBJ1-5, the CDR3 gives the full variable domain: DTAVSQTPKYLVTQMGNDKSIKCEQNLGHDTMYWYKQDSKKFLKIMFSYNNKELIINETVPNRFSPKSPDKAHLNLHINSLELGDSAVYFCASSDGDQPQHFGDGTRLSIL.

V usage is TRBV3-1 and J usage is TRBJ2-1; 14 bases are a match to TRBD2. The V gene end was trimmed by 3 bases and the J gene end by 4 bases; junction bases not matched to a gene: 2. This CDR3 has 16 amino acids. In germline, CDR1 is LGHDT, CDR2 YNNKEL (reference sequence). Written as DNA, the CDR3 is TGTGCCAGCAGCCAGGGACTAGCGGGGGAATACAATGAGCAGTTCTTC. It specifies CASSQGLAGEYNEQFF.

This clonotype was counted at least ten times. CDR3 DNA: TGTGCCAGCAGCTTCTCTGGGAACCCTGGGGCCAACGTCCTGACTTTC. Its protein product is CASSFSGNPGANVLTF. The V call is TRBV7-2, the J call TRBJ2-6, with D unclear. CDR3 size: 16 residues. Trimming stripped 3 bases from V and 2 bases from J, with 11 bases between. Germline CDR1 SGHTA, CDR2 FQGNSA.

This clonotype was observed a few times. The chain uses TRBV6-2 or TRBV6-3 and TRBJ2-5; D gene uncertain. The germline V gene has CDR1 MNHEY and CDR2 SVGEGT. Trimming pared 0 bases from V and 2 bases from J, leaving 13 bases between. The CDR3 totals 16 residues. The CDR3 coding sequence is TGTGCCAGCAGTTACTCGCCGGATCCCGGTCAAGAGACCCAGTACTTC. It is translated as CASSYSPDPGQETQYF.